This T cell receptor (beta chain) came from a study of T cells in Graves' hyperthyroidism and ophthalmopathy. Findings of the study overall: A 13 V-J model separated ophthalmopathy from stable hyperthyroidism. Appearing also in blood were most of the thyroid clonotypes expanded above 0.001.

The hyperthyroidism patients had all been newly diagnosed, and their disease duration was under 2 months. Their ages ranged from 18 to 65 years. This clonotype has at least ten counts. The antigen is unknown. CDR1 and CDR2 from the germline V gene are MNHEY and SMNVEV (reference sequence). Trimming removed 2 bases at V and 2 bases at J, with 7 bases between. CDR3 length: 15 residues. TCR beta CDR3 regions were amplified from RNA transcripts. Primed by the HTBI set, a first-round RT-PCR was run on the TCR CDR3. TCRdb independently ran MiXCR on the multiplex PCR reads; one entry per CDR3 protein. In the table there are about 340,000 distinct CDR3 sequences, around a sixth of which are singletons.

The rearrangement uses TRBV27 and TRBJ1-6; D perhaps matches TRBD1 (6 bases). What was sequenced was blood. The TCR comes from a woman between 45 and 60 years old with Graves' hyperthyroidism. The CDR3 here is CASSLRGAYNSPLHF. CDR3 bases: TGTGCCAGCAGTTTAAGGGGGGCCTATAATTCACCCCTCCACTTT.